This T cell receptor beta chain was obtained from a study of cytomegalovirus exposure and HLA in healthy donors. Study results and limitations: The authors considered a cluster of highly shared sequence variants likely to be a sequencing artifact. Common viral pathogens (according to a later analysis) appeared linked to several of the most significant clusters. A few chains tied to CMV proved CMV antigen-specific in vitro. Later findings reportedly placed an Asian-associated ancestry cluster below the roughly 690-donor mean for N-insertions.

CDR3 length: 17 amino acids. Per germline, CDR1 LGHNA and CDR2 YNFKEQ. Trimming left V 4 bases short and J 4 bases short, with 19 bases between. The primer mix had 60 Vbeta and 13 Jbeta primers. Produced via immunoSEQ multiplex PCR; TCRdb's table is partial and in-frame only. The sample shows under 150,000 clones, approximately 78% of them seen only once. Comment on this clone: What it binds is unknown.

The receptor was isolated from a woman in her thirties or forties in good health and CMV-seropositive. V is TRBV4-2 and J is TRBJ2-2, with D perhaps matching TRBD2 (6 bases). What was sequenced was PBMCs. CDR3 protein: CASSRQLLAEGTGELFF. The CDR3 DNA is TGTGCCAGCAGCCGACAGCTTTTAGCGGAGGGCACCGGGGAGCTGTTTTTT.